In this sample, the clone carrying this T cell receptor beta chain turned up once. Its specificity is not known. The sample comes from a study of cytomegalovirus exposure and HLA in healthy donors. General study points: For TCR beta chains, V- and J-gene trimming was later linked to a missense DCLRE1C variant. Earlier analysis looked at TCR beta V segments, and most were productive about 87% or about 30% of the time.

The CDR3 runs to 14 residues. Germline CDR1 reads SQVTM; CDR2 reads ANQGSEA. V was pared by 4 bases and J by 5 bases, with 8 bases of the junction left unmatched. This PCR relied on a set of 60 Vbeta primers and 13 Jbeta primers. In the original analysis: An analysis performed later counted 73 million or so unique TCR beta chains (approximately 10 million of them shared). Assay: immunoSEQ multiplex PCR; the TCRdb copy retains only in-frame clones and omits some. V, J and clone size were drawn from that table, and D and trimming were deduced from the DNA. Seen here are some 170,000 clones, about 80% observed once, and the top ten hold 6.3%.

This sequence was found in a man aged 40-49 years in good health and CMV-seropositive. The chain uses TRBV29-1 and TRBJ2-5; 9 bases are a match to TRBD2. The source material was PBMCs. The CDR3 here is CSVGGLAGRETQYF. CDR3 DNA: TGCAGCGTTGGGGGCCTAGCGGGACGGGAGACCCAGTACTTC.